This T cell receptor (beta chain) is from a study of cytomegalovirus exposure and HLA in healthy donors. Study results and limitations: According to a subsequent analysis, TCR clusters identified in the first cohort showed a tendency to co-occur across the 110 or so validation repertoires. It was reportedly the case that the classifier diagnosed cytomegalovirus status with high specificity and sensitivity.

Generated by immunoSEQ multiplex PCR, the TCRdb table keeps only in-frame clones and is missing some. This table has about 120,000 clones, approximately 95% appearing once. With respect to this clone: No antigen is known for it.

CDR1 and CDR2 (germline): KGHSH, LQKENI. Trimming removed 4 bases at V and 3 bases at J, with 15 bases between. There are 15 residues in the CDR3. The clonotype originates from a man aged 18 to 35 in good health and CMV-seronegative. Sequenced: PBMCs. The chain couples TRBV18 to TRBJ1-2; tentative D call: TRBD1 (5 bases). The CDR3 here is CASSLEITGYYGYTF. The DNA of the CDR3 is TGTGCCAGCTCACTCGAAATTACAGGCTACTATGGCTACACCTTC.